This TCR beta chain originates from a study of OX40 agonist ivuxolimab in advanced cancers. The length of the CDR3 is 15 residues. CDR1 and CDR2 (germline): MNHNY, SVGAGI (reference sequence). Unmatched junction bases numbered 14, after V lost 6 bases and J lost 9 bases. As concerns this clone: The antigen is unknown.

With autoimmune disease history or systemic immunosuppression, patients were excluded. Using immunoSEQ multiplex PCR, the repertoire was profiled, and TCRdb retains in-frame clones only, with some absent. The table lists 45,000 to 65,000 clones, about nine tenths of them singletons. Findings and limits, study-wide: Certain nonresponding patients likewise had low normalized T-cell clonal expansion.

The chain combines TRBV6-6 with TRBJ2-1, with 7 bases that match TRBD2. This sequence originates from an adult with an advanced solid tumor such as melanoma, head and neck, liver or kidney cancer. This specimen was CD4+ or CD8+ T cells sorted from blood, taken in a trial of the OX40 agonist ivuxolimab. The CDR3 loop is CASSTTAGARGEQFF. The CDR3 DNA reads as TGTGCCAGCAGCACTACGGCGGGAGCCCGGGGTGAGCAGTTCTTC.